This entry concerns a single T cell receptor beta chain. No antigen is known for it. The source of the sample is a study of cytomegalovirus exposure and HLA in healthy donors. Study summary: The 130 or so validation repertoires, a later analysis reported, used the same platform as the 600 to 700 repertoires from the first cohort. Overall study results and limits: Some public TCRs appeared in many individuals, while most sequences were rare. The listing of 150 to 200 TCR beta chains classed them as cytomegalovirus-associated.

Assay used: immunoSEQ multiplex PCR; TCRdb lists only in-frame clones, some missing. The top ten hold around 0.88% of the sample, which has 300,000 to 350,000 clones, approximately 86% seen once. CDR3 length: 15 residues. Trimming removed 3 bases from V and 2 bases from J, with 13 bases in between. CDR1 and CDR2 from the germline V gene are SGHDT and YYEEEE. The donors were in the roughly 130-subject validation cohort, distinct from the approximately 670-subject first cohort. The clonotype comes from a man aged 25-45 years in good health and CMV-seronegative. Sequenced: PBMCs. This chain links TRBV5-6 with TRBJ2-3; weak D call: TRBD1 (6 bases). The CDR3 loop is CASSWTTGNTDTQYF. The DNA for the CDR3 is TGTGCCAGCAGCTGGACAACAGGGAACACAGATACGCAGTATTTT.